This T cell receptor (beta chain) was recorded in a study of early T cells in non-severe SARS-CoV-2 infection. Trimming shortened V by 0 bases and J by 6 bases, and 14 bases separated the two germline ends. Germline values: CDR1 DFQATT, CDR2 SNEGSKA (reference sequence). CDR3 size: 15 residues. Attachment of unique molecular identifiers to individual cDNA molecules was performed. MiXCR, run by TCRdb on the 5' RACE reads, gives a single entry per CDR3 protein. The data show about 35,000 distinct CDR3 sequences, with less than 6.5% seen just once and around an eighth held by the top ten. This chain links TRBV20-1 with TRBJ2-2; D unclear. The origin of this receptor is an adult who was a healthcare worker with PCR-confirmed SARS-CoV-2 infection or an uninfected control (not recorded which). Sample: whole blood. CDR3 loop: CSARDMGVSPGELFF. CDR3 coding DNA: TGCAGTGCTAGAGATATGGGCGTTTCCCCCGGGGAGCTGTTTTTT.